Below are 18 T cell receptor beta chains sequenced from a single sample in a study of radiotherapy plus CTLA-4 blockade in lung cancer. TCRdb's copy holds only in-frame clones and misses some; the assay was immunoSEQ multiplex PCR. The sample shows tens of thousands of clones, 70% to 90% of them seen only once. The sample in question was peripheral blood, obtained from a patient treated with radiotherapy plus ipilimumab. These receptor sequences come from a human donor with non-small cell lung cancer whose response to radiotherapy plus ipilimumab could not be evaluated.

The chain carries TRBV7-2 and TRBJ1-2; 8 bases map to TRBD1. Germline V CDR1 and CDR2: SGHTA, FQGNSA. The CDR3 totals 15 residues. Trimming took 3 bases from V and 2 from J; bases not matched to a gene: 5. The CDR3 DNA reads as TGTGCCAGCAGCTTTGAACAGGGGGTAAACTATGGCTACACCTTC. This sequence encodes CASSFEQGVNYGYTF.

The chain carries TRBV18 and TRBJ1-2, with a tentative D call TRBD1 (6 bases). The V gene's germline CDR1 is KGHSH and CDR2 LQKENI. Trimming cost V 3 bases and J 5 bases, with 7 bases left between them. CDR3 length: 12 residues. The CDR3 region is CASSPTGYGYTF. CDR3 bases: TGTGCCAGCTCACCTACAGGGTATGGCTACACCTTC.

The chain carries TRBV29-1 and TRBJ2-5; no firm D call. The J call may be incorrect, as the DNA end agrees better with TRBJ2-7. This CDR3 spans 11 amino acids. The germline V gene encodes CDR1 SQVTM and CDR2 ANQGSEA. CDR3 sequence (DNA): TGCAGCGTTGGCGGATCCTACGAGCAGTACTTC. Its translation is CSVGGSYEQYF.

The rearrangement joins TRBV7-9 to TRBJ1-2, with TRBD1 identical over 10 bases. V dropped 5 bases and J dropped 3; count of bases not matched to a gene: 6. CDR1 is SEHNR, CDR2 FQNEAQ, per germline (reference sequence). This CDR3 region has 15 residues. The CDR3 region is CASSDPGTGDYGYTF. The CDR3 DNA reads as TGTGCCAGCAGCGACCCCGGGACAGGGGACTATGGCTACACCTTC.

The chain recombines TRBV19 with TRBJ2-7, with D perhaps TRBD2 (5 bases). V lost 1 base and J lost 1, with 8 bases in between. This CDR3 spans 14 amino acids. Per germline, CDR1 LNHDA and CDR2 SQIVND (reference sequence). The CDR3 loop reads CASSIARGSYEQYF. The CDR3, as DNA: TGTGCCAGTAGTATAGCTCGGGGATCCTACGAGCAGTACTTC.

The chain couples TRBV21-1 to TRBJ1-2. TRBV21-1 is a pseudogene locus. This CDR3 region has 16 residues. CDR3 in amino acids: CASSPFSSGDNYGYTF. The CDR3 nucleotides are TGTGCCAGCAGTCCCTTCTCTTCCGGTGATAACTATGGCTACACCTTC.

This clone was observed a few times. V is TRBV7-2 and J is TRBJ2-1, with 11 nucleotides matching TRBD2. CDR1 SGHTA and CDR2 FQGNSA come from the germline V gene. V was pared by 0 bases and J by 9 bases, with 7 bases of the junction left unmatched. CDR3 length: 16 amino acids. CDR3 loop: CASSLAGTSGRSEQFF. The CDR3 region has the DNA TGTGCCAGCAGCTTAGCGGGGACTAGCGGTCGGAGTGAGCAGTTCTTC.

The V and J genes are TRBV7-9 and TRBJ1-2; D ambiguous. The germline V gene encodes CDR1 SEHNR and CDR2 FQNEAQ (reference sequence). CDR3 length: 15 residues. Trimming shortened V by 0 bases and J by 7 bases, and 15 bases separated the two germline ends. Written as DNA, the CDR3 is TGTGCCAGCAGCTTAGCAGGGAGCTCAATAGGTGGCTACACCTTC. As protein: CASSLAGSSIGGYTF.

This chain joins TRBV27 and TRBJ2-7; D might be TRBD2 (6 bases). There are 13 residues in the CDR3. The V and J ends lost 4 bases and 2 bases respectively, with 9 bases between them. Per germline, CDR1 MNHEY and CDR2 SMNVEV (reference sequence). CDR3 nucleotide sequence: TGTGCCAGCAGTTGCGGAGGGGCCTACGAGCAGTACTTC. Translation: CASSCGGAYEQYF.

The chain links TRBV5-4 to TRBJ1-2, with TRBD1 matching 10 bases. The J segment lost 2 bases and the V segment lost 4 bases, leaving 8 bases of the junction unmatched. Germline CDR1 reads SGHNT; CDR2 reads YYREEE (reference sequence). The CDR3 is 16 amino acids. The CDR3 protein is CASSPTGQGENYGYTF. In nucleotides, the CDR3 is TGTGCCAGCAGCCCCACCGGACAGGGGGAAAACTATGGCTACACCTTC.

The CDR3 coding sequence is TGCGCCAGCAGCCCCGGGACAGGGAACACCGGGGAGCTGTTTTTT. Amino acids: CASSPGTGNTGELFF. This rearrangement joins TRBV4-3 to TRBJ2-2; TRBD1 aligns across 8 bases. The CDR3 consists of 15 residues. The J segment lost 1 base and the V segment lost 4 bases, leaving 2 bases of the junction unmatched. The germline V gene encodes CDR1 LGHNA and CDR2 YSLEER.

The J gene is TRBJ1-2, the V gene TRBV27; D possibly corresponds to TRBD1 (5 bases). The germline V and J ends were trimmed by 4 bases and 4 bases, with 19 bases remaining between them. Germline CDR1 and CDR2: MNHEY and SMNVEV (reference sequence). This CDR3 spans 16 amino acids. CDR3 in amino acids: CASSWGGVQDLYGYTF. Here the CDR3 DNA reads TGTGCCAGCAGTTGGGGAGGGGTCCAAGACCTCTATGGCTACACCTTC.

This clone was counted only a few times. The chain recombines TRBV30 with TRBJ2-7; D remains unclear. Per germline, CDR1 GTSNPN and CDR2 SVGIG (reference sequence). V lost 5 bases to trimming and J lost 2 bases, with 13 bases between them. The CDR3 runs 13 residues. The CDR3 sequence is CAWAQDHTYEQYF. CDR3 in DNA: TGTGCCTGGGCCCAGGATCACACCTACGAGCAGTACTTC.

CDR3 sequence: CASSLTSGRASTKRTQYF. CDR3 DNA sequence: TGTGCCAGCAGCCTCACTAGCGGGAGGGCCTCTACGAAGCGGACCCAGTACTTC. This chain connects TRBV7-8 to TRBJ2-5; 13 bases are a match to TRBD2. The trim removed 5 bases at V and 7 bases at J, leaving 16 bases unmatched. CDR3 length: 18 residues. Germline loops: CDR1 SGHVS, CDR2 FQNEAQ.

The gene calls are TRBV7-2 and TRBJ2-4, with 9 bases matching TRBD1. The CDR3 is 19 amino acids. With V trimmed by 5 bases and J by 0 bases, 14 bases remained unmatched. The germline V gene has CDR1 SGHTA and CDR2 FQGNSA. CDR3 sequence: CASSQVGDRVTLAKNIQYF. CDR3 bases: TGTGCCAGCAGCCAAGTAGGGGACAGGGTTACCTTAGCCAAAAACATTCAGTACTTC.

J is TRBJ1-1 and V is TRBV6-1; 7 bases are shared with TRBD1. The CDR3 contains 15 residues. CDR1 is MNHNS, CDR2 SASEGT, per germline. V was clipped by 2 bases and J by 6 bases; unmatched bases: 9. In DNA form, the CDR3 reads TGTGCCAGCAGTGAAAATTTTTTAAGGGGGCCTGAAGCTTTCTTT. This gives the protein CASSENFLRGPEAFF.

The gene calls are TRBV7-3 and TRBJ2-7; D is perhaps TRBD1 (5 bases). Looked up from germline, CDR1 is SGHTA and CDR2 is FQGTGA. The CDR3 has 15 residues. V gave up 2 bases and J gave up 6 bases, with 17 bases separating them. The chain's CDR3 is CASSLGSLGRAEQYF. The CDR3 DNA reads TGTGCCAGCAGCTTAGGGTCTTTGGGCAGGGCCGAGCAGTACTTC.

The chain joins TRBV15 to TRBJ2-7; TRBD1 aligns across 9 bases. The CDR3 sequence is 16 residues long. Germline lookup yields CDR1 LNHNV and CDR2 YYDKDF (reference sequence). After removal of 0 bases from V and 7 bases from J, the junction contained 10 bases not matched to a gene. The CDR3, as DNA: TGTGCCACCAGCAGAGATTTGGGACAGGGTTCGGGGGAGCAGTACTTC. The encoded protein is CATSRDLGQGSGEQYF. Drawing the rest from reference TRBV15 and TRBJ2-7, the complete variable domain is DAMVIQNPRYQVTQFGKPVTLSCSQTLNHNVMYWYQQKSSQAPKLLFHYYDKDFNNEADTPDNFQSRRPNTSFCFLDIRSPGLGDTAMYLCATSRDLGQGSGEQYFGPGTRLTVT.